This TCR beta chain originates from a study of T cells in Graves' hyperthyroidism and ophthalmopathy. Whole-study results and caveats: Most expanded thyroid clonotypes above 0.001 recurred in blood.

This clonotype occurred a few times. The antigen remains unidentified. Amplification of TCR beta CDR3 regions used RNA as the template. First-round RT-PCR of the TCR CDR3 relied on the HTBI primer set. From the multiplex PCR reads, TCRdb called clonotypes with MiXCR, one entry per CDR3 protein. The repertoire has about 380,000 distinct CDR3 sequences, under 20% of them found once; the top ten carry 40% to 45%. Patients affected by ophthalmopathy presented a Clinical Activity Score of at least 3, a NOSPECS grade of at least 4, and disease duration below 3 months. Specimen: blood. The clonotype was recovered from a young man with Graves' ophthalmopathy.

The CDR3 region has the DNA TGCGCCAGCAGCTTGGGCTCCGGGGCGAATAATCAAGAGACCCAGTACTTC. It yields the protein CASSLGSGANNQETQYF. This sequence joins TRBV5-1 and TRBJ2-5; D is tentatively TRBD1 or TRBD2 (5 bases each). The germline CDR1 and CDR2 sequences are SGHRS and YFSETQ. Deletions cut 0 bases from V and 2 bases from J, with 17 bases between. This CDR3 is 17 amino acids long.